This T cell receptor beta chain was sequenced during a study of blood T cells in healthy people across ages. PBMCs numbering at least 6.5 million were isolated per sample. This clonotype came up once. Its antigen is not identified. At one boundary the junction diverges from the germline segment, which might be a read error. Study findings and constraints: Higher diversity, along with more naive CD4+ cells, distinguished long-lived donors from aged donors. Older individuals had lower TCR beta diversity per million T cells (the decline was roughly linear). Investigators viewed diversity estimates from one million T cells as underestimates, the study reported.

A second PCR of 7 to 11 cycles used a sample-barcoded 5' primer and a J-beta primer mix. Each CDR3 protein is one row after TCRdb ran MiXCR on the 5' RACE reads. The sample records 980,000 or so distinct CDR3 sequences, roughly 52% being singletons. This clonotype was sampled from a man aged 25 to 40 in good health. Sequencing input: blood.

As DNA, the CDR3 is TGCAGTGCTAGAGATACTACTAGCGGCGGGGCAGATACGCAGTATTTC. Translation gives CSARDTTSGGADTQYF. The chain combines TRBV20-1 with TRBJ2-3; 8 bases line up with TRBD2. CDR1 is DFQATT and CDR2 is SNEGSKA in the germline V gene (reference sequence). CDR3 length equals 16 residues.